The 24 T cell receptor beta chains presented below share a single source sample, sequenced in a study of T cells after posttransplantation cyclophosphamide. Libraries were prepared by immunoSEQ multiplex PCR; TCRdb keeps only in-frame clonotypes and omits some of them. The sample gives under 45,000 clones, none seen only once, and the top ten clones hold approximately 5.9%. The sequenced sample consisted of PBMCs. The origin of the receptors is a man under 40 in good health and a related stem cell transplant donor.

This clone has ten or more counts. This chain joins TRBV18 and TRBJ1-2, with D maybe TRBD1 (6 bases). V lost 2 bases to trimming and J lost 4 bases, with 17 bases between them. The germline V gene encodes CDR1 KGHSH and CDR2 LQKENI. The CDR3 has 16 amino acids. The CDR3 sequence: CASSPIRTGNLYGYTF. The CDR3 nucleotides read TGTGCCAGCTCACCAATTCGAACAGGGAACCTCTATGGCTACACCTTC.

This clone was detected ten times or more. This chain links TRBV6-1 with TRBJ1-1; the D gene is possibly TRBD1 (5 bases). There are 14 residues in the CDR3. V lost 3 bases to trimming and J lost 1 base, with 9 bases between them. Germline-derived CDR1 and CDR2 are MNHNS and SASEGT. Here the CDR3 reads CASSEGLGNTEAFF. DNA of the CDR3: TGTGCCAGCAGTGAGGGACTCGGGAACACTGAAGCTTTCTTT.

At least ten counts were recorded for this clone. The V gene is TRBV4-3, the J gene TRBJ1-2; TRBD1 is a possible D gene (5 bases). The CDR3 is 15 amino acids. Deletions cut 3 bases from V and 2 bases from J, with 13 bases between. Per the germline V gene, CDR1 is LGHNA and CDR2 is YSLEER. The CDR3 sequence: CASSQQSRTNYGYTF. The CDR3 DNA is TGCGCCAGCAGCCAGCAATCCAGGACAAACTATGGCTACACCTTC.

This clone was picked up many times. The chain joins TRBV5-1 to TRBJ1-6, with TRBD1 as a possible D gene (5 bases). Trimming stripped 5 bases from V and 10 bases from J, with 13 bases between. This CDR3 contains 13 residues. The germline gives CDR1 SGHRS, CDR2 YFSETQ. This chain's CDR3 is CASSPVQGSPLHF. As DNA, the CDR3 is TGCGCCAGCAGTCCGGTCCAGGGATCACCCCTCCACTTT. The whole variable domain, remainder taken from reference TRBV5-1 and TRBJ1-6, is KAGVTQTPRYLIKTRGQQVTLSCSPISGHRSVSWYQQTPGQGLQFLFEYFSETQRNKGNFPGRFSGRQFSNSRSEMNVSTLELGDSALYLCASSPVQGSPLHFGNGTRLTVT.

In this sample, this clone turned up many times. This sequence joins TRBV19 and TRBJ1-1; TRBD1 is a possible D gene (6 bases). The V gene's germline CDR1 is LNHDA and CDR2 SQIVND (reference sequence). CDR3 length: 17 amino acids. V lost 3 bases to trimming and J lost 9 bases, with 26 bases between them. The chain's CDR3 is CASSMGLRGTGSEQAFF. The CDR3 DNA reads TGTGCCAGTAGTATGGGGCTACGGGGAACAGGGAGTGAGCAAGCTTTCTTT. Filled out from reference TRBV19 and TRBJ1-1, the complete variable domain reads DGGITQSPKYLFRKEGQNVTLSCEQNLNHDAMYWYRQDPGQGLRLIYYSQIVNDFQKGDIAEGYSVSREKKESFPLTVTSAQKNPTAFYLCASSMGLRGTGSEQAFFGQGTRLTVV.

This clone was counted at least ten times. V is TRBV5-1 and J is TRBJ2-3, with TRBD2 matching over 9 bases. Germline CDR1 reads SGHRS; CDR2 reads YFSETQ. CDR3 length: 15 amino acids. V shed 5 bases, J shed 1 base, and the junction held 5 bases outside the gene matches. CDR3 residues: CASRISGGRTDTQYF. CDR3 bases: TGCGCCAGCAGAATTAGCGGGGGTCGCACAGATACGCAGTATTTT.

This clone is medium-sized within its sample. CDR3 nucleotide sequence: TGTGCCAGCAGTTACCCGACAAGCTACACCTTC. As protein: CASSYPTSYTF. The chain uses TRBV6-2 or TRBV6-3 and TRBJ1-2; no clear D gene. Germline lookup yields CDR1 MNHEY and CDR2 SVGEGT. The V end lost 2 bases, the J end lost 9 bases, and 7 bases lay between the germline ends. This CDR3 comprises 11 residues.

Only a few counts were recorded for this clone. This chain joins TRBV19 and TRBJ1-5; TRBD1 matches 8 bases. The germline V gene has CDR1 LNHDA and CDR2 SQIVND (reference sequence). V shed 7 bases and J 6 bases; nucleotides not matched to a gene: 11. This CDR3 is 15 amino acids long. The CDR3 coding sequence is TGTGCCAGTACCCGGACGGGACAGGCTGGTCAGCCCCAGCATTTT. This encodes CASTRTGQAGQPQHF.

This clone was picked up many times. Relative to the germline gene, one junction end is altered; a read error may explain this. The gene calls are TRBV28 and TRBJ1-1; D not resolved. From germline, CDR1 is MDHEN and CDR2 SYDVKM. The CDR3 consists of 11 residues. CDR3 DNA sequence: TGTGCCAGCAGTTCAAACGTAAAGCGTAACTTT. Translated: CASSSNVKRNF. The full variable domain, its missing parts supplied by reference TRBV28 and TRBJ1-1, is DVKVTQSSRYLVKRTGEKVFLECVQDMDHENMFWYRQDPGLGLRLIYFSYDVKMKEKGDIPEGYSVSREKKERFSLILESASTNQTSMYLCASSSNVKRNFGQGTRLTVV.

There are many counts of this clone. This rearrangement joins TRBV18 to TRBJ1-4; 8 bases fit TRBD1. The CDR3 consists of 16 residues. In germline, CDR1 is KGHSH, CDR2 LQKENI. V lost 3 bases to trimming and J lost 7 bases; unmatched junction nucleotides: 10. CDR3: CASSPVVGQGLEKLFF. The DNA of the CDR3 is TGTGCCAGCTCACCGGTTGTCGGACAGGGCCTTGAAAAACTGTTTTTT.

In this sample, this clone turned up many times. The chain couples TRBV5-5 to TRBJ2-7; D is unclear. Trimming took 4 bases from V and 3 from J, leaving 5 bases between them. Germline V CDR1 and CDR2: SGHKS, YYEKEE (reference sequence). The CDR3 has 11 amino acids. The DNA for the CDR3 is TGTGCCAGCAGCCTGTACTACGAGCAGTACTTC. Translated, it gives CASSLYYEQYF.

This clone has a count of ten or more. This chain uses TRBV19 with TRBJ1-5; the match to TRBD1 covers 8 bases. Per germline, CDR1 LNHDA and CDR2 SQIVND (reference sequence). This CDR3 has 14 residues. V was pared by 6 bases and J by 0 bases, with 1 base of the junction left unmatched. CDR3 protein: CASRGQVSNQPQHF. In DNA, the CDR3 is TGTGCCAGTAGGGGACAGGTTAGCAATCAGCCCCAGCATTTT.

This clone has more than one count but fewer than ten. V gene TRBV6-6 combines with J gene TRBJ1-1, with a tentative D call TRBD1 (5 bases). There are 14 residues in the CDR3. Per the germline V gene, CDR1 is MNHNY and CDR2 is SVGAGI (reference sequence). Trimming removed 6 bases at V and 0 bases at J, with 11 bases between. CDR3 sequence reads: CASRQTAMNTEAFF. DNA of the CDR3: TGTGCCAGCAGGCAGACAGCGATGAACACTGAAGCTTTCTTT.

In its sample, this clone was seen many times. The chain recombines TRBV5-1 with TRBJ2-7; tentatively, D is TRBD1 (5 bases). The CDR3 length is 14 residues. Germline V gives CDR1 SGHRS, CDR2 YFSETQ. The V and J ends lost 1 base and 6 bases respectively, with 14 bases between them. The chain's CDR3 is CASSLTAGNGEQYF. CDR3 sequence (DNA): TGCGCCAGCAGCTTGACGGCAGGGAACGGCGAGCAGTACTTC.

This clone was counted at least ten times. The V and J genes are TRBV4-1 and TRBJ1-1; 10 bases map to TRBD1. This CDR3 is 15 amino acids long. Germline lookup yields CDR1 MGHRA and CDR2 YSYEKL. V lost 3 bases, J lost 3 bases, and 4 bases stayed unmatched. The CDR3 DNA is TGCGCCAGCAGCCATCCTGGACAGGGGGACACTGAAGCTTTCTTT. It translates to CASSHPGQGDTEAFF.

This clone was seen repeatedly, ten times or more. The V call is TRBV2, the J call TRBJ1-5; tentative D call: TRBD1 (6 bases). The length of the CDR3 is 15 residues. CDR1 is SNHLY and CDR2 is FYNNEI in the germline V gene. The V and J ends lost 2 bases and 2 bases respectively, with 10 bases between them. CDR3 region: CASSETGLGNQPQHF. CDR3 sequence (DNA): TGTGCCAGCAGTGAAACAGGGTTGGGCAATCAGCCCCAGCATTTT. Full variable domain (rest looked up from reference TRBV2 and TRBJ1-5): EPEVTQTPSHQVTQMGQEVILRCVPISNHLYFYWYRQILGQKVEFLVSFYNNEISEKSEIFDDQFSVERPDGSNFTLKIRSTKLEDSAMYFCASSETGLGNQPQHFGDGTRLSIL.

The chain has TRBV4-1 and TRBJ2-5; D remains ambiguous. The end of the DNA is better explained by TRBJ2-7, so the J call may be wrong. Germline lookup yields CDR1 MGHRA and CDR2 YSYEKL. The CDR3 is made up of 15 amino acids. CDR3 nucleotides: TGCGCCAGCAGCCAAGGCCCCCTACAGACCTACGAGCAGTACTTC. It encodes CASSQGPLQTYEQYF.

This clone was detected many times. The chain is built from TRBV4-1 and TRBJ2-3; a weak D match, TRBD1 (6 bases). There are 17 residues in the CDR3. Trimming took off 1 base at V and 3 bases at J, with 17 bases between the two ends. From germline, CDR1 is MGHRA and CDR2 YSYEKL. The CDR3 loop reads CASSQVGTGRETDTQYF. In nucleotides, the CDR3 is TGCGCCAGCAGCCAAGTAGGAACAGGGAGAGAGACAGATACGCAGTATTTT.

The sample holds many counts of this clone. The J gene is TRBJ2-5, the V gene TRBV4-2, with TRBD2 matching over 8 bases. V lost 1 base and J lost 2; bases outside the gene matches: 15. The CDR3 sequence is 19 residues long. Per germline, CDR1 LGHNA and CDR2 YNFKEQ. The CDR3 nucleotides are TGTGCCAGCAGCCAAGGTTCCGCTTCCGAGGGGACTAGTCAAGAGACCCAGTACTTC. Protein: CASSQGSASEGTSQETQYF.

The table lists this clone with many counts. In DNA form, the CDR3 reads TGTGCCAGCAGCAATCAGGCTTTCTTT. Protein: CASSNQAFF. The V call is TRBV7-9, the J call TRBJ1-1; no definite D call. Trimming removed 5 bases at V and 11 bases at J, with 6 bases between. Looked up from germline, CDR1 is SEHNR and CDR2 is FQNEAQ (reference sequence). The CDR3 is made up of 9 amino acids.

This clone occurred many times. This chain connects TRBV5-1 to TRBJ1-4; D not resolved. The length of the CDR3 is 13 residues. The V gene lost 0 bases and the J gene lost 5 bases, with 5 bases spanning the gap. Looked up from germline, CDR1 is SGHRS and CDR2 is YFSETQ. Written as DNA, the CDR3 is TGCGCCAGCAGCTTGGAGCTGAATGAAAAACTGTTTTTT. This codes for CASSLELNEKLFF.

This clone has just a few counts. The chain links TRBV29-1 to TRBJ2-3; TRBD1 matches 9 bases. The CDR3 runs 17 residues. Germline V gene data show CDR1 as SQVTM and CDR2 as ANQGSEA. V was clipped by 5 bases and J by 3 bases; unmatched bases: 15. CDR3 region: CSVSLILTGGTTDTQYF. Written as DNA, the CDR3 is TGCAGCGTTAGTCTGATCCTGACAGGGGGAACGACAGATACGCAGTATTTT.

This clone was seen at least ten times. CDR3: CASSLGGDTLIHEQYF. The CDR3 DNA reads as TGTGCCAGCAGCTTGGGGGGAGATACGCTAATCCACGAGCAGTACTTC. V is TRBV11-2 and J is TRBJ2-7; possible D gene TRBD2, 6 bases. The CDR3 is 16 residues long. Per germline, CDR1 SGHAT and CDR2 FQNNGV. V lost 3 bases, J lost 5 bases, and 20 bases lay in between.

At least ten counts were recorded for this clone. The CDR3 nucleotides are TGTGCCAGCAGCTTAGACAGGACGAGGGCTAATGAAAAACTGTTTTTT. It is translated as CASSLDRTRANEKLFF. This rearrangement joins TRBV7-9 to TRBJ1-4, with D tentatively TRBD1 (5 bases). Germline loops: CDR1 SEHNR, CDR2 FQNEAQ (reference sequence). V was cut by 1 base and J by 3 bases, with 12 bases left in between. The CDR3 has 16 amino acids.